What follows are 14 T cell receptor beta chains derived from one specimen sequenced in a study of T cells in Graves' hyperthyroidism and ophthalmopathy. Amplification targeted TCR beta CDR3 regions from RNA transcripts. HTBI primers were employed in a first-round RT-PCR of the TCR CDR3. One entry per CDR3 protein results from TCRdb running MiXCR on the multiplex PCR reads. Of 500,000 to 650,000 distinct CDR3 sequences listed, approximately 48% are singletons. Specimen: peripheral blood or thyroid tissue (not recorded which). These receptors were obtained from an adult woman with Graves' disease, either hyperthyroidism or ophthalmopathy (not recorded which).

This clonotype has ten or more counts. The chain carries TRBV11-3 and TRBJ2-7, with 8 nucleotides matching TRBD2. Germline loops: CDR1 SGHNT, CDR2 YENEEA. V shed 3 bases and J 7 bases; nucleotides not matched to a gene: 8. The length of the CDR3 is 14 residues. Here the CDR3 DNA reads TGTGCCAGCAGCTTGAGCGGGAGATCGGGGGAGCAGTACTTC. This codes for CASSLSGRSGEQYF.

This rearrangement joins TRBV19 to TRBJ1-1; tentative D call: TRBD1 (5 bases). Germline-derived CDR1 and CDR2 are LNHDA and SQIVND (reference sequence). The CDR3 contains 13 residues. V gave up 5 bases and J gave up 11 bases, with 18 bases separating them. The CDR3 loop reads CASSSTKTDGAFF. In DNA, the CDR3 is TGTGCCAGTAGTTCCACGAAGACAGATGGGGCTTTCTTT. The variable domain in full, completed from reference TRBV19 and TRBJ1-1, reads DGGITQSPKYLFRKEGQNVTLSCEQNLNHDAMYWYRQDPGQGLRLIYYSQIVNDFQKGDIAEGYSVSREKKESFPLTVTSAQKNPTAFYLCASSSTKTDGAFFGQGTRLTVV.

This chain links TRBV28 with TRBJ1-4; a weak D match, TRBD1 (6 bases). Deletions cut 2 bases from V and 8 bases from J, with 18 bases between. The CDR3 contains 16 residues. Germline CDR1 MDHEN, CDR2 SYDVKM. CDR3 in amino acids: CASSLNPRGGFEKLFF. CDR3 DNA sequence: TGTGCCAGCAGTTTAAATCCCCGAGGGGGGTTCGAAAAACTGTTTTTT.

This chain joins TRBV6-1 and TRBJ1-6; 8 bases agree with TRBD1. V lost 5 bases, J lost 8 bases, and 5 bases stayed unmatched. The CDR3 sequence is 14 residues long. CDR1 and CDR2 from the germline V gene are MNHNS and SASEGT. The CDR3, as DNA: TGTGCCAGCAGTCCGAGACAGGGGTATTCACCCCTCCACTTT. Protein: CASSPRQGYSPLHF.

This clonotype came up many times. The rearrangement uses TRBV10-3 and TRBJ2-2, with TRBD2 matching 9 bases. The CDR3 runs 17 residues. Per germline, CDR1 ENHRY and CDR2 SYGVKD. V dropped 2 bases and J dropped 10; count of bases not matched to a gene: 14. CDR3 coding DNA: TGTGCCATCAGTGAGCCGGCGGGAGGGGGACCCCGATCGGAGCTGTTTTTT. It specifies CAISEPAGGGPRSELFF.

This clonotype is a singleton in its sample. Germline and junction disagree at one end, which may indicate a read error. The chain employs TRBV2 and TRBJ1-6; 7 nucleotides match TRBD1. This CDR3 comprises 11 residues. Looked up from germline, CDR1 is SNHLY and CDR2 is FYNNEI. DNA of the CDR3: TGTGCCAGCAATCGGGACAGACCCTTCCACTTT. This codes for CASNRDRPFHF.

The chain recombines TRBV5-1 with TRBJ2-2, with D tentatively TRBD1 (7 bases). Germline assignment: CDR1 SGHRS and CDR2 YFSETQ. CDR3 length: 15 amino acids. Trimming left V 1 base short and J 4 bases short, with 11 bases between. The CDR3 nucleotides are TGCGCCAGCAGCTTGCCAGGGGGAGGCACCGGGGAGCTGTTTTTT. Its translation: CASSLPGGGTGELFF.

The genes are TRBV6-5 and TRBJ2-6; either TRBD1 or TRBD2 may supply D (5 bases each). Germline CDR1 MNHEY, CDR2 SVGAGI. This CDR3 region has 14 residues. V lost 3 bases and J lost 4, with 7 bases in between. CDR3 sequence: CASSYGGGANVLTF. The DNA for the CDR3 is TGTGCCAGCAGTTATGGGGGAGGGGCCAACGTCCTGACTTTC.

This clonotype appeared a few times. J is TRBJ2-7 and V is TRBV2; 16 bases fit TRBD2. This CDR3 contains 14 residues. V was clipped by 9 bases and J by 2 bases; unmatched bases: 1. The germline gives CDR1 SNHLY, CDR2 FYNNEI. CDR3 loop: CARGLAGGPYEQYF. The CDR3 region has the DNA TGTGCCAGGGGACTAGCGGGAGGGCCCTACGAGCAGTACTTC.

The chain uses TRBV6-1 and TRBJ1-2, with no clear D. CDR3 size: 12 residues. Per the germline V gene, CDR1 is MNHNS and CDR2 is SASEGT. V lost 3 bases and J lost 7, with 9 bases in between. The CDR3 region has the DNA TGTGCCAGCAGTGACCTGGGATTTGGCTACACCTTC. It is translated as CASSDLGFGYTF.

At least ten counts were recorded for this clonotype. This chain joins TRBV20-1 and TRBJ2-7; 10 positions agree with TRBD2. The J segment lost 4 bases and the V segment lost 0 bases, leaving 6 bases of the junction unmatched. The germline gives CDR1 DFQATT, CDR2 SNEGSKA (reference sequence). This CDR3 spans 15 amino acids. CDR3 residues: CSARDRIAGGYEQYF. CDR3 DNA: TGCAGTGCTAGAGATAGAATAGCGGGAGGTTACGAGCAGTACTTC.

The chain carries TRBV7-2 and TRBJ2-1; D ambiguous. Germline V gene data show CDR1 as SGHTA and CDR2 as FQGNSA. This CDR3 spans 14 amino acids. The V and J ends lost 4 bases and 1 base respectively, with 8 bases between them. The CDR3 nucleotides read TGTGCCAGCAGCTCTCAGAATTCCTACAATGAGCAGTTCTTC. Encoded protein: CASSSQNSYNEQFF. Based on the CDR3 plus reference TRBV7-2 and TRBJ2-1, the full variable domain is GAGVSQSPSNKVTEKGKDVELRCDPISGHTALYWYRQSLGQGLEFLIYFQGNSAPDKSGLPSDRFSAERTGGSVSTLTIQRTQQEDSAVYLCASSSQNSYNEQFFGPGTRLTVL.

This clonotype was seen repeatedly, ten times or more. The chain carries TRBV4-1 and TRBJ1-5, with 10 nucleotides matching TRBD1. The germline gives CDR1 MGHRA, CDR2 YSYEKL. J gave up 6 bases and V 1 base, and 6 bases lay outside the gene matches. CDR3 length: 16 amino acids. The CDR3, as DNA: TGCGCCAGCAGCCAAGGGCGGGACAGGGGACCTCAGCCCCAGCATTTT. Translated, it gives CASSQGRDRGPQPQHF.

The rearrangement links TRBV20-1 to TRBJ1-5; no clear D. Germline CDR1 DFQATT, CDR2 SNEGSKA (reference sequence). With 6 bases removed from V and 3 bases from J, the gap between germline ends came to 9 bases. The CDR3 is 12 residues long. This chain's CDR3 is CSANWANQPQHF. The CDR3 DNA is TGCAGTGCGAACTGGGCCAATCAGCCCCAGCATTTT.